This T cell receptor beta chain is from a study of blood T cells in healthy people across ages. A second PCR, run for about 6 to 11 cycles, used a sample-barcoded 5' primer plus a J-beta primer mix. Through a template-switch adaptor with 12 random nucleotides, each cDNA molecule received a tag. TCRdb redid the calling of the 5' RACE reads with MiXCR, one entry per CDR3 protein. The table has some 710,000 distinct CDR3 sequences, roughly 46% seen once. V lost 5 bases and J lost 15; bases outside the gene matches: 10. CDR3 length: 14 amino acids. Peripheral blood, about 9.4 milliliters per donor, was collected.

This receptor was identified in a man of 80 years or more in good health. The specimen sequenced was blood. The genes are TRBV12-3 or TRBV12-4 and TRBJ1-6, with 10 positions matching TRBD1. This CDR3 reads CASSPTGQGTRLHF. The CDR3 nucleotides read TGTGCCAGCAGTCCGACGGGACAGGGGACCCGCCTCCACTTT.